The next 22 T cell receptor beta chains were all read from a single sample in a study of siplizumab effects on memory and regulatory T cells. The assay was immunoSEQ multiplex PCR, and TCRdb's table has in-frame clones only and misses some. The repertoire holds some 65,000 clones, with approximately 88% as singletons. Sequenced input: Tregs sorted from blood. These receptors originate from a human donor in good health.

The V and J genes are TRBV6-6 and TRBJ1-2; 8 bases align to TRBD1. Germline CDR1 is MNHNY and CDR2 is SVGAGI (reference sequence). This CDR3 comprises 14 residues. The J segment lost 6 bases and the V segment lost 8 bases, leaving 11 bases of the junction unmatched. The CDR3 spells CASSSTGVGDGYTF. CDR3 DNA: TGTGCCAGCTCCTCGACAGGGGTGGGAGATGGCTACACCTTC.

This clone was seen only once. The chain recombines TRBV4-3 with TRBJ1-6; 7 nucleotides agree with TRBD1. Per the germline V gene, CDR1 is LGHNA and CDR2 is YSLEER. V lost 2 bases, J lost 10 bases, and 2 bases stayed unmatched. This CDR3 has 13 residues. CDR3 sequence (DNA): TGCGCCAGCAGCCAACGACAGGGATCACCCCTCCACTTT. Protein product: CASSQRQGSPLHF.

This clone was found once. V usage is TRBV5-1 and J usage is TRBJ2-3; D gene unclear. Trimming shortened V by 4 bases and J by 0 bases, and 9 bases separated the two germline ends. Germline assignment: CDR1 SGHRS and CDR2 YFSETQ. The CDR3 is made up of 14 amino acids. The CDR3 sequence: CASSSLQSTDTQYF. DNA for the CDR3: TGCGCCAGCAGCAGCCTACAGAGCACAGATACGCAGTATTTT.

V usage is TRBV28 and J usage is TRBJ1-2, with D tentatively TRBD1 (5 bases). The CDR3 consists of 14 residues. V shed 5 bases and J shed 12 bases, with 22 bases lying between them. The germline V gene has CDR1 MDHEN and CDR2 SYDVKM. The CDR3 region is CASSTQSGTARNTF. CDR3 sequence (DNA): TGTGCCAGCAGTACCCAATCCGGGACGGCTCGGAACACCTTC.

This clone was observed many times. The chain links TRBV28 to TRBJ1-4; D may be TRBD1 (5 bases). V was pared by 8 bases and J by 1 base, with 17 bases between. The CDR3 has 16 residues. Per the germline V gene, CDR1 is MDHEN and CDR2 is SYDVKM. CDR3 nucleotide sequence: TGTGCCAGCCTATCCTCTCGGGGGGGAACTAATGAAAAACTGTTTTTT. The encoded protein is CASLSSRGGTNEKLFF.

V is TRBV7-2 and J is TRBJ2-1; 11 nucleotides match TRBD1. The V segment lost 4 bases and the J segment 11 bases; nucleotides outside the gene matches: 19. From germline, CDR1 is SGHTA and CDR2 FQGNSA. This CDR3 contains 18 residues. This chain's CDR3 is CASSSRDRGIAGVRKQFF. The CDR3 coding sequence is TGTGCCAGCAGCTCCCGGGACAGGGGGATAGCGGGGGTGAGGAAGCAGTTCTTC. Supplemented by reference TRBV7-2 and TRBJ2-1, the full variable domain reads GAGVSQSPSNKVTEKGKDVELRCDPISGHTALYWYRQSLGQGLEFLIYFQGNSAPDKSGLPSDRFSAERTGGSVSTLTIQRTQQEDSAVYLCASSSRDRGIAGVRKQFFGPGTRLTVL.

This chain uses TRBV7-9 with TRBJ2-3; no reliable D call. This CDR3 contains 13 residues. CDR1 SEHNR and CDR2 FQNEAQ come from the germline V gene (reference sequence). The V and J ends lost 5 bases and 4 bases respectively, with 10 bases between them. The CDR3 sequence is CASSPGMADTQYF. CDR3 nucleotides: TGTGCCAGCAGCCCGGGTATGGCAGATACGCAGTATTTT.

The V and J genes are TRBV19 and TRBJ1-2; 8 nucleotides match TRBD1. In germline, CDR1 is LNHDA, CDR2 SQIVND (reference sequence). The junction had 5 bases not matched to a gene; V was cut back by 1 base and J by 4 bases. The CDR3 length is 15 residues. CDR3 sequence reads: CASSIAGQGLYGYTF. The CDR3 DNA reads TGTGCCAGTAGTATAGCCGGACAGGGCCTCTATGGCTACACCTTC.

Only one count was recorded for this clone. This chain joins TRBV5-1 and TRBJ1-1; the match to TRBD1 covers 8 bases. Unmatched junction bases numbered 3, after V lost 0 bases and J lost 5 bases. This CDR3 has 14 residues. Germline V lookup: CDR1 SGHRS, CDR2 YFSETQ. DNA for the CDR3: TGCGCCAGCAGCTTGGGGACAGGGAGGACTGAAGCTTTCTTT. Its protein is CASSLGTGRTEAFF.

This rearrangement joins TRBV28 to TRBJ1-2, with D unclear. Germline CDR1 reads MDHEN; CDR2 reads SYDVKM. V dropped 5 bases and J dropped 0 bases, with 7 bases sitting between them. The CDR3 consists of 13 residues. The CDR3 nucleotides are TGTGCCAGCAGTCAGAGAGCTAACTATGGCTACACCTTC. Translating it yields CASSQRANYGYTF.

The rearrangement uses TRBV6-6 and TRBJ1-5, with D possibly matching TRBD1 (5 bases). V lost 7 bases to trimming and J lost 1 base, with 11 bases between them. Germline V lookup: CDR1 MNHNY, CDR2 SVGAGI (reference sequence). The CDR3 loop spans 14 amino acids. The CDR3, as DNA: TGTGCCAGCAAAGGTCGGGGGAGCAATCAGCCCCAGCATTTT. Translating it yields CASKGRGSNQPQHF.

The V gene is TRBV29-1, the J gene TRBJ2-3, with no clear D. Germline V gene sequence: CDR1 SQVTM, CDR2 ANQGSEA. There are 13 residues in the CDR3. Trimming cost V 7 bases and J 3 bases, with 14 bases left between them. The CDR3 is CSAAWGGTDTQYF. Written as DNA, the CDR3 is TGCAGCGCTGCCTGGGGTGGAACAGATACGCAGTATTTT.

This chain connects TRBV19 to TRBJ2-3; a weak D match, TRBD1 (5 bases). The CDR3 has 15 amino acids. V lost 5 bases and J 6 bases, leaving 18 bases between the germline ends. CDR1 and CDR2 (germline): LNHDA, SQIVND (reference sequence). The CDR3 DNA follows: TGTGCCAGTAGTTTCCAGGGCCAAGGATGGGATACGCAGTATTTT. Translated: CASSFQGQGWDTQYF.

CDR3 sequence (DNA): TGTGCCAGCTCACTACGGACAGAATCCAATGAGCAGTTCTTC. Translating it yields CASSLRTESNEQFF. The chain couples TRBV18 to TRBJ2-1, with D possibly matching TRBD1 (6 bases). CDR3 length equals 14 residues. Trimming left V 4 bases short and J 6 bases short, with 13 bases between. Per germline, CDR1 KGHSH and CDR2 LQKENI.

The J gene is TRBJ1-1, the V gene TRBV4-1, with D possibly TRBD1 on 5 matching bases. CDR1 is MGHRA and CDR2 is YSYEKL in the germline V gene. V lost 1 base and J 0 bases, leaving 9 bases between the germline ends. The CDR3 length is 15 residues. CDR3 sequence: CASSQVAGLNTEAFF. CDR3 DNA: TGCGCCAGCAGCCAAGTCGCAGGGTTGAACACTGAAGCTTTCTTT.

This chain connects TRBV30 to TRBJ1-6; D is unclear. CDR1 GTSNPN and CDR2 SVGIG come from the germline V gene (reference sequence). Trimming stripped 0 bases from V and 6 bases from J, with 12 bases between. The CDR3 runs 15 residues. This CDR3 reads CAWSVRFPPNSPLHF. Here the CDR3 DNA reads TGTGCCTGGAGTGTACGTTTCCCCCCTAATTCACCCCTCCACTTT.

The chain employs TRBV6-6 and TRBJ1-5, with TRBD1 as a possible D gene (5 bases). The ends were cut back, 2 bases at V and 10 bases at J, with 15 bases in the middle. Germline-derived CDR1 and CDR2 are MNHNY and SVGAGI (reference sequence). CDR3 length: 14 residues. Here the CDR3 reads CASSYVGARVPQHF. The CDR3 DNA sequence: TGTGCCAGCAGTTACGTAGGGGCGCGGGTTCCCCAGCATTTT.

This clone was observed a single time. V is TRBV6-5 and J is TRBJ2-7; D is perhaps TRBD2 (6 bases). V dropped 5 bases and J dropped 5 bases, with 19 bases sitting between them. The CDR3 has 15 residues. Germline V gene lookup returns CDR1 MNHEY and CDR2 SVGAGI. CDR3 protein: CASSPSGGSSNEQYF. The CDR3 DNA is TGTGCCAGCAGTCCCTCTGGGGGGAGTAGTAACGAGCAGTACTTC.

The rearrangement uses TRBV19 and TRBJ2-3; 9 bases agree with TRBD2. V lost 4 bases and J lost 1; bases outside the gene matches: 0. CDR1 is LNHDA, CDR2 SQIVND, per germline (reference sequence). There are 14 residues in the CDR3. DNA of the CDR3: TGTGCCAGTAGTAGACTAGCGGGCACAGATACGCAGTATTTT. It yields the protein CASSRLAGTDTQYF.

About this clone: One junction end disagrees with the germline gene, perhaps due to a read error. V is TRBV5-1 and J is TRBJ2-1; D not resolved. From germline, CDR1 is SGHRS and CDR2 YFSETQ. The CDR3 spans 11 residues. The CDR3 sequence: CAGSLEFEQFF. The CDR3 DNA sequence: TGCGCCGGCAGCTTAGAGTTTGAGCAGTTCTTC.

The chain joins TRBV28 to TRBJ2-5; D is unresolved. V lost 7 bases and J 7 bases, leaving 10 bases between the germline ends. Germline V lookup: CDR1 MDHEN, CDR2 SYDVKM. This CDR3 has 11 residues. CDR3 in amino acids: CASIGYGTQYF. The CDR3 DNA sequence: TGTGCCAGCATAGGTTATGGGACCCAGTACTTC. Filled out from reference TRBV28 and TRBJ2-5, the complete variable domain reads DVKVTQSSRYLVKRTGEKVFLECVQDMDHENMFWYRQDPGLGLRLIYFSYDVKMKEKGDIPEGYSVSREKKERFSLILESASTNQTSMYLCASIGYGTQYFGPGTRLLVL.

The genes are TRBV11-2 and TRBJ2-7, with D perhaps matching TRBD1 (6 bases). Germline lookup yields CDR1 SGHAT and CDR2 FQNNGV. The CDR3 length is 15 residues. Deletions cut 2 bases from V and 3 bases from J, with 14 bases between. CDR3 coding DNA: TGTGCCAGCAGCTTAATAGGACAGACATTCTACGAGCAGTACTTC. Its translation is CASSLIGQTFYEQYF.